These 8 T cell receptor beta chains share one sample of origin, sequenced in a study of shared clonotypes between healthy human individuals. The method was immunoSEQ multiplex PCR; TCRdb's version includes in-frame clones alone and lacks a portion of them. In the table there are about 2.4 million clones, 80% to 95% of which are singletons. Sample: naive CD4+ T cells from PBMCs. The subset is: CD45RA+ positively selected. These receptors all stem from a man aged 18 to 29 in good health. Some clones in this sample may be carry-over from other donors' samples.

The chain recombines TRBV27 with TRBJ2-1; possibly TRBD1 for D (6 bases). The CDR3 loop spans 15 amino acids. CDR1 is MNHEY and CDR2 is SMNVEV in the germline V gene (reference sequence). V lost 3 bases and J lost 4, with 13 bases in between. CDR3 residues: CASSFGQPIYNEQFF. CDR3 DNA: TGTGCCAGCAGTTTCGGACAGCCCATTTACAATGAGCAGTTCTTC.

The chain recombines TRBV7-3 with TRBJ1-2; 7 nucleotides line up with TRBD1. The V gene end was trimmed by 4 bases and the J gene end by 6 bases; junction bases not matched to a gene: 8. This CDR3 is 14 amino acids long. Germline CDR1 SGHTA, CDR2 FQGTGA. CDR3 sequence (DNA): TGTGCCAGCAGCTCAGGACAGGCCATCGATGGCTACACCTTC. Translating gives CASSSGQAIDGYTF.

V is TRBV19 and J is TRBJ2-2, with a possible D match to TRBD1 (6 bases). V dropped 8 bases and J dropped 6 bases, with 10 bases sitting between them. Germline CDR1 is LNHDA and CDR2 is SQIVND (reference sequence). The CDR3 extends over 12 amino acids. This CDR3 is CASSRTAGELFF. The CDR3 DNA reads TGTGCCAGTTCCAGGACAGCCGGGGAGCTGTTTTTT.

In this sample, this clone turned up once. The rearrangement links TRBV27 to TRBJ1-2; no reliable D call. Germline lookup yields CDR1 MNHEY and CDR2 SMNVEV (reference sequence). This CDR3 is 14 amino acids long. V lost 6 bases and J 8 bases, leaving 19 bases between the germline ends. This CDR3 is CASSHLDALGGYTF. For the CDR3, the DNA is TGTGCCAGCAGCCACCTGGACGCCTTAGGGGGCTACACCTTC.

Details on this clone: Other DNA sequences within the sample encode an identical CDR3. The CDR3 DNA sequence: TGTGCCAGCAGCTTGGGCAGGGCCTACGAGCAGTACTTC. This encodes CASSLGRAYEQYF. The chain recombines TRBV7-2 with TRBJ2-7, with D possibly TRBD1 on 5 matching bases. V was pared by 3 bases and J by 2 bases, with 8 bases between. Germline CDR1 and CDR2: SGHTA and FQGNSA. The CDR3 is made up of 13 amino acids.

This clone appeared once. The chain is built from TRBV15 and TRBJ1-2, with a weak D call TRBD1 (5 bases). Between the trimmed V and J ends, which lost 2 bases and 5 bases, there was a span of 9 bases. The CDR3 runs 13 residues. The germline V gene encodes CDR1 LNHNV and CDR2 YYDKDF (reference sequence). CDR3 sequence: CATSRQGRYGYTF. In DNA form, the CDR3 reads TGTGCCACCAGCAGACAGGGAAGATATGGCTACACCTTC.

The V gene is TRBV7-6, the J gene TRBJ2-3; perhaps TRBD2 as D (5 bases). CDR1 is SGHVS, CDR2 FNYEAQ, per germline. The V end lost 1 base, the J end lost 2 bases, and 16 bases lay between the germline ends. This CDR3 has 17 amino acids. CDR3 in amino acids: CASSLDPGSGITDTQYF. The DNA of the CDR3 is TGTGCCAGCAGCTTAGACCCGGGAAGTGGGATCACAGATACGCAGTATTTT.

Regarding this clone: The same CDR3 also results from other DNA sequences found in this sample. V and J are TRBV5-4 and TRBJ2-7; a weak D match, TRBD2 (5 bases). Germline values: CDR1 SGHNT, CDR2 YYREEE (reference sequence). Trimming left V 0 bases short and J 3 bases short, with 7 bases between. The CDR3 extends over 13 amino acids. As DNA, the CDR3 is TGTGCCAGCAGCTTGGCGGGGAGCTACGAGCAGTACTTC. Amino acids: CASSLAGSYEQYF. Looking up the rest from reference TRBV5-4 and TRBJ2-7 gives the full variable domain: ETGVTQSPTHLIKTRGQQVTLRCSSQSGHNTVSWYQQALGQGPQFIFQYYREEENGRGNFPPRFSGLQFPNYSSELNVNALELDDSALYLCASSLAGSYEQYFGPGTRLTVT.